This is a list of T cell receptor beta chains from one sample in a study of graft-versus-host responses after intestinal transplantation. These receptors are not linked to any known antigen. The assay was immunoSEQ multiplex PCR, and TCRdb's table has in-frame clones only and misses some. The sample has more than 90,000 clones, around 92% seen once. The sequences come from unstimulated CD8+ T cells sorted from spleen or lymph node cells, collected before transplant. These TCRs come from a human donor who was the organ donor for an intestinal transplant. Both conserved end residues are part of each CDR3. D genes are given only for firm matches. Not every row has a clone size; where given, it reads once, few, many or a size class.

V gene: TRBV14; D gene: -; J gene: TRBJ2-7; clone size: -; CDR3 DNA: TGTGCCAGCAGCCAAGCGGGACCCCACGAGCAGTACTTC; CDR3 protein: CASSQAGPHEQYF
V gene: TRBV21-1; D gene: -; J gene: TRBJ1-5; clone size: -; CDR3 DNA: TGTGCCAGCAGCAAACCCGGTTCCTGGGACACCACACACACCAGCAATCAGCCCCAGCATTTT; CDR3 protein: CASSKPGSWDTTHTSNQPQHF
V gene: TRBV7-2; D gene: -; J gene: TRBJ2-7; clone size: -; CDR3 DNA: TGTGCCAGCAGCTCCGGGGACGGTTCCTCCTACGAGCAGTACTTC; CDR3 protein: CASSSGDGSSYEQYF
V gene: TRBV2; D gene: -; J gene: TRBJ2-3; clone size: -; CDR3 DNA: TGTGCCAGCAGTGATGGGGAAGCCGTGGGTAGAGATACGCAGTATTTT; CDR3 protein: CASSDGEAVGRDTQYF
V gene: TRBV10-3; D gene: TRBD1; J gene: TRBJ2-7; clone size: -; CDR3 DNA: TGTGCCATCAAAGAGGGACAGGGGGCGGCCGAGCAGTACTTC; CDR3 protein: CAIKEGQGAAEQYF
V gene: TRBV28; D gene: -; J gene: TRBJ1-1; clone size: -; CDR3 DNA: TGTGCCAGCAGTTTACGGGAATTTGAAGCTTTCTTT; CDR3 protein: CASSLREFEAFF
V gene: TRBV9; D gene: TRBD2; J gene: TRBJ2-3; clone size: -; CDR3 DNA: TGTGCCAGCAGCGTAGTTTCTAGCGGGAGGACAGATACGCAGTATTTT; CDR3 protein: CASSVVSSGRTDTQYF
V gene: TRBV23-1; D gene: -; J gene: TRBJ1-3; clone size: -; CDR3 DNA: TGCGCCAGCAGTCCCCCGCGGTCAGAAACTGGAAACACCATATATTTT; CDR3 protein: CASSPPRSETGNTIYF
V gene: TRBV29-1; D gene: -; J gene: TRBJ1-1; clone size: -; CDR3 DNA: TGCAGCGTGCAGGGGAACACTGAAGCTTTCTTT; CDR3 protein: CSVQGNTEAFF
V gene: TRBV6-6; D gene: -; J gene: TRBJ2-7; clone size: -; CDR3 DNA: TGTGCCAGCAGACACGGGACACCACCATCCTACGAGCAGTACTTC; CDR3 protein: CASRHGTPPSYEQYF
V gene: TRBV4-3; D gene: -; J gene: TRBJ2-3; clone size: once; CDR3 DNA: TGCGCCAGCAGCCAAGACCTTTCCAGGGTACTAGTCAAGGTTCATACGCAGTATTTT; CDR3 protein: CASSQDLSRVLVKVHTQYF
V gene: TRBV6-5; D gene: TRBD1; J gene: TRBJ1-4; clone size: -; CDR3 DNA: TGTGCCAGCAGTCCTGACAGGGGGGATGAAAAACTGTTTTTT; CDR3 protein: CASSPDRGDEKLFF
V gene: TRBV20-1; D gene: TRBD2; J gene: TRBJ2-3; clone size: -; CDR3 DNA: TGCAGTGCTTCGCGGGGGGATACGCAGTATTTT; CDR3 protein: CSASRGDTQYF
V gene: TRBV5-6; D gene: -; J gene: TRBJ2-1; clone size: -; CDR3 DNA: TGTGCCAGCAGCCCGCAAAAGAGGGGCGGTAAGTTCTTC; CDR3 protein: CASSPQKRGGKFF